This T cell receptor (beta chain) was sequenced in a study of T cells in tumors after PD-1 blockade. For the study at large: Excluded were patients with checkpoint blockade, immunosuppressants, or radiotherapy or other anti-cancer therapy within 4 weeks. Findings of the study overall: Blood contained approximately 43% of the tumor's TCR clonotypes.

Method: immunoSEQ multiplex PCR; TCRdb's copy keeps in-frame clones and lacks some. The sample yields tens of thousands of clones, about 74% seen once. On this clone: As yet, its antigen is unknown.

The CDR3 has 15 residues. Trimming at V came to 7 bases and at J to 3 bases, leaving 5 bases not matched to a gene. CDR1 SGHKS and CDR2 YYEKEE come from the germline V gene (reference sequence). Genomic DNA template from tumor biopsies or peripheral blood, about 600 ng to 6,004 ng input. The clonotype comes from a human donor with basal cell carcinoma. The V call is TRBV5-5, the J call TRBJ2-1; 12 nucleotides agree with TRBD2. The specimen comprised PBMCs, sampled after anti-PD-1 treatment. The CDR3 DNA sequence: TGTGCCAGCGGCCTAGCGGGGGGGAACTACAATGAGCAGTTCTTC. This translates into CASGLAGGNYNEQFF.